This TCR beta chain was sequenced during a study of blood T cell repertoires in COVID-19. Authors' methods: For nucleated cells, counts were estimated from reference gene primer amplification. The table came from immunoSEQ multiplex PCR; TCRdb's copy has only in-frame clones and leaves some out. V, J and clone size reflect that table, while D and trimming were determined from the DNA. This sample carries hundreds of thousands of clones, around 86% of them seen once, and the ten largest clones take over 1.3%. Trimming pared 0 bases from V and 3 bases from J, leaving 11 bases between. Germline values: CDR1 LNHNV, CDR2 YYDKDF (reference sequence). The CDR3 spans 15 residues.

This receptor was taken from a woman aged 30 to 39 with active or convalescent COVID-19. The sequencing input was peripheral blood. V and J are TRBV15 and TRBJ1-1; the D is unclear. CDR3 in amino acids: CATSRDRVLDTEAFF. CDR3 bases: TGTGCCACCAGCAGAGATCGGGTGTTGGACACTGAAGCTTTCTTT.